This T cell receptor beta chain was documented in a study of long-term antiretroviral therapy in people with HIV. They ran version v3.0 of the immunoSEQ assay at survey level. Assay: immunoSEQ multiplex PCR; the TCRdb copy retains only in-frame clones and omits some. The data show about 33,000 clones, about 96% seen once. V lost 4 bases, J lost 3 bases, and 10 bases lay in between. Germline assignment: CDR1 SGHAT and CDR2 FQNNGV. The length of the CDR3 is 14 residues. The samples, holding roughly 0.9-11 million cryopreserved PBMC, were thawed before DNA extraction was carried out. The V gene is TRBV11-2, the J gene TRBJ2-1; D might be TRBD2 (5 bases). This TCR came from a man aged 25-45 years with HIV. Sample: unsorted PBMCs, taken 6.6 years after starting antiretroviral therapy. DNA of the CDR3: TGTGCCAGCAGCTCTGGACTGCTCTACAATGAGCAGTTCTTC. Translated, it gives CASSSGLLYNEQFF.